One sample yielded the 21 T cell receptor beta chains listed below, sequenced in a study of T cell responses to AZD1222 COVID-19 vaccine. The method was immunoSEQ multiplex PCR; TCRdb's version includes in-frame clones alone and lacks a portion of them. The data show roughly 100,000 clones, about 90% seen once. The input for sequencing was peripheral blood, taken on day 0 of AZD1222 vaccination. The receptor set was obtained from an adult in good health.

This chain uses TRBV5-4 with TRBJ1-1, with D uncertain. V lost 4 bases, J lost 2 bases, and 18 bases lay in between. The CDR3 contains 16 residues. Germline lookup yields CDR1 SGHNT and CDR2 YYREEE (reference sequence). CDR3 amino acids: CASSPSVKEPNTEAFF. In DNA form, the CDR3 reads TGTGCCAGCAGCCCCTCGGTGAAGGAGCCAAACACTGAAGCTTTCTTT.

The rearrangement links TRBV5-4 to TRBJ2-7; 9 bases align to TRBD1. Unmatched junction bases numbered 8, after V lost 3 bases and J lost 4 bases. Germline V gene sequence: CDR1 SGHNT, CDR2 YYREEE (reference sequence). The CDR3 totals 15 residues. The CDR3 DNA reads TGTGCCAGCAGCTCCAAACAGGGGGCTAAGTACGAGCAGTACTTC. As protein: CASSSKQGAKYEQYF.

The chain is built from TRBV5-1 and TRBJ1-1; D is unresolved. The V and J ends lost 5 bases and 5 bases respectively, with 10 bases between them. This CDR3 spans 12 amino acids. Germline lookup yields CDR1 SGHRS and CDR2 YFSETQ. The CDR3 DNA reads as TGCGCCAGCAGTCGGGGAGTGACTGAAGCTTTCTTT. Residues: CASSRGVTEAFF.

Comments on this clone: The junction departs from the called germline gene at one end, perhaps through a read error. This chain connects TRBV28 to TRBJ2-7, with D tentatively TRBD2 (5 bases). The CDR3 loop spans 14 amino acids. Germline V gene lookup returns CDR1 MDHEN and CDR2 SYDVKM. The CDR3 region is CASSLGGVDYEQYF. The CDR3 DNA reads TGTGCCAGCAGTTTAGGTGGTGTCGACTACGAGCAATACTTC.

The chain links TRBV6-1 to TRBJ2-4, with TRBD1 as a possible D gene (6 bases). The CDR3 runs 16 residues. With 0 bases removed from V and 3 bases from J, the gap between germline ends came to 12 bases. Germline V CDR1 and CDR2: MNHNS, SASEGT. In DNA, the CDR3 is TGTGCCAGCAGTGAAGCGCAGGGGTTGGGCAAAAACATTCAGTACTTC. Amino acid sequence: CASSEAQGLGKNIQYF.

The chain combines TRBV6-2 or TRBV6-3 with TRBJ2-2; TRBD1 is a possible D gene (5 bases). This CDR3 spans 14 amino acids. Looked up from germline, CDR1 is MNHEY and CDR2 is SVGEGT. V lost 2 bases to trimming and J lost 6 bases, with 10 bases between them. For the CDR3, the DNA is TGTGCCAGCAGTTACGCCAGGGCGGCCGGGGAGCTGTTTTTT. Translating gives CASSYARAAGELFF.

The chain uses TRBV12-3 or TRBV12-4 and TRBJ1-2, with 8 bases fitting TRBD1. The CDR3 totals 12 residues. V lost 11 bases to trimming and J lost 5 bases; unmatched junction nucleotides: 7. The CDR3 reads CASRDRWYGYTF. For the CDR3, the DNA is TGTGCCTCCCGGGACAGGTGGTATGGCTACACCTTC.

The chain is built from TRBV5-1 and TRBJ1-1; 10 bases map to TRBD1. J was trimmed by 5 bases and V by 3 bases; bases with no gene match: 7. There are 15 residues in the CDR3. Looked up from germline, CDR1 is SGHRS and CDR2 is YFSETQ. Here the CDR3 reads CASSSRQGAKTEAFF. In DNA, the CDR3 is TGCGCCAGCAGCTCCCGACAGGGGGCAAAAACTGAAGCTTTCTTT.

This clone was detected only once. This sequence joins TRBV5-1 and TRBJ2-7; 9 positions match TRBD2. There are 15 residues in the CDR3. The germline V gene encodes CDR1 SGHRS and CDR2 YFSETQ. After removal of 1 base from V and 5 bases from J, the junction contained 7 bases not matched to a gene. This CDR3 reads CASSLMRAGGHEQYF. The DNA for the CDR3 is TGCGCCAGCAGCTTGATGAGAGCGGGGGGCCACGAGCAGTACTTC. The variable domain in full, with the rest retrieved from reference TRBV5-1 and TRBJ2-7, is KAGVTQTPRYLIKTRGQQVTLSCSPISGHRSVSWYQQTPGQGLQFLFEYFSETQRNKGNFPGRFSGRQFSNSRSEMNVSTLELGDSALYLCASSLMRAGGHEQYFGPGTRLTVT.

The rearrangement joins TRBV24-1 to TRBJ2-1; D is unclear. Trimming left V 6 bases short and J 2 bases short, with 13 bases between. The CDR3 is 15 residues long. Germline lookup yields CDR1 KGHDR and CDR2 SFDVKD. DNA of the CDR3: TGTGCCACCAGTTATTCGGGCCTCACCTACAATGAGCAGTTCTTC. Protein: CATSYSGLTYNEQFF.

In this sample, this clone turned up once. J is TRBJ2-7 and V is TRBV19; 9 nucleotides line up with TRBD2. The CDR3 runs to 14 residues. Germline CDR1 reads LNHDA; CDR2 reads SQIVND (reference sequence). V shed 3 bases, J shed 2 bases, and the junction held 2 bases outside the gene matches. In DNA, the CDR3 is TGTGCCAGTAGTATCGAGCGGGGGGCCTACGAGCAGTACTTC. Its protein product is CASSIERGAYEQYF.

The rearrangement links TRBV5-1 to TRBJ2-1, with 7 bases lining up with TRBD2. Trimming cost V 6 bases and J 4 bases; bases outside gene matches: 10. Germline V gene data show CDR1 as SGHRS and CDR2 as YFSETQ. The CDR3 loop spans 15 amino acids. The CDR3 spells CASIPLPGLYNEQFF. CDR3 DNA: TGCGCCAGCATCCCTCTTCCGGGACTATACAATGAGCAGTTCTTC.

This clone was recorded a few times. This rearrangement joins TRBV6-4 to TRBJ1-1; no clear D gene. The CDR3 spans 13 residues. V was cut by 4 bases and J by 1 base, with 7 bases left in between. From germline, CDR1 is MRHNA and CDR2 SNTAGT. The CDR3 DNA sequence: TGTGCCAGCAGTGTACAGCGGAACACTGAAGCTTTCTTT. As protein: CASSVQRNTEAFF.

The chain has TRBV9 and TRBJ1-4, with D uncertain. Trimming took 0 bases from V and 6 from J, leaving 9 bases between them. CDR1 is SGDLS, CDR2 YYNGEE, per germline. The CDR3 contains 14 residues. CDR3 sequence reads: CASSVEPMDEKLFF. In DNA form, the CDR3 reads TGTGCCAGCAGCGTAGAACCCATGGATGAAAAACTGTTTTTT. Drawing the rest from reference TRBV9 and TRBJ1-4, the complete variable domain is DSGVTQTPKHLITATGQRVTLRCSPRSGDLSVYWYQQSLDQGLQFLIQYYNGEERAKGNILERFSAQQFPDLHSELNLSSLELGDSALYFCASSVEPMDEKLFFGSGTQLSVL.

This chain connects TRBV11-3 to TRBJ2-3; 9 bases map to TRBD1. The CDR3 length is 15 residues. Trimming at V came to 4 bases and at J to 2 bases, leaving 4 bases not matched to a gene. Germline CDR1 SGHNT, CDR2 YENEEA. The DNA for the CDR3 is TGTGCCAGCAGCTCCGGACAGGGGCCCACAGATACGCAGTATTTT. Protein sequence: CASSSGQGPTDTQYF.

This chain joins TRBV2 and TRBJ1-6, with D perhaps matching TRBD1 (6 bases). V was cut by 11 bases and J by 7 bases, with 15 bases left in between. The CDR3 spans 13 residues. From germline, CDR1 is SNHLY and CDR2 FYNNEI. The CDR3 sequence: CAGGTTNNSPLHF. The DNA of the CDR3 is TGTGCCGGGGGGACAACCAACAATTCACCCCTCCACTTT.

V gene TRBV11-2 combines with J gene TRBJ2-3, with D possibly being TRBD1 or TRBD2 (5 bases each). Deletions cut 6 bases from V and 2 bases from J, with 15 bases between. CDR1 and CDR2 from the germline V gene are SGHAT and FQNNGV. CDR3 length equals 15 residues. This chain's CDR3 is CASRGPGRYTDTQYF. The DNA for the CDR3 is TGTGCCAGCAGGGGACCCGGCCGTTACACAGATACGCAGTATTTT.

To note about this clone: The same CDR3 also results from other DNA sequences found in this sample. The V and J genes are TRBV7-2 and TRBJ2-5; 11 positions match TRBD1. The CDR3 sequence is 14 residues long. Looked up from germline, CDR1 is SGHTA and CDR2 is FQGNSA. V gave up 5 bases and J gave up 2 bases; unmatched junction bases: 1. The CDR3 nucleotides read TGTGCCAGCAGCCGGGACAGGGGGCAAGAGACCCAGTACTTC. Protein sequence: CASSRDRGQETQYF.

In this sample, this clone turned up many times. The chain recombines TRBV6-1 with TRBJ1-1; D not certain. Germline CDR1 MNHNS, CDR2 SASEGT. The CDR3 has 15 amino acids. V was shortened by 0 bases and J by 3 bases, with 11 bases between the two germline ends. The CDR3 DNA is TGTGCCAGCAGTGAAGCCGATACAGCCCACACTGAAGCTTTCTTT. This encodes CASSEADTAHTEAFF.

V usage is TRBV9 and J usage is TRBJ1-2, with D possibly matching TRBD1 (6 bases). Trimming left V 10 bases short and J 4 bases short, with 11 bases between. Germline CDR1 reads SGDLS; CDR2 reads YYNGEE. This CDR3 spans 11 amino acids. The CDR3 nucleotides read TGTGCCTCACGAGGGGGCTATGGCTACACCTTC. It yields the protein CASRGGYGYTF.

The rearrangement joins TRBV6-5 to TRBJ1-3; a possible D gene is TRBD1 (6 bases). V lost 6 bases and J 7 bases, leaving 13 bases between the germline ends. The CDR3 has 13 residues. CDR1 is MNHEY, CDR2 SVGAGI, per germline. CDR3 residues: CASRPGVRNTIYF. In DNA, the CDR3 is TGTGCCAGCAGGCCAGGGGTGAGGAACACCATATATTTT.